Listed here is a single T cell receptor beta chain. This clone has just one count. Its antigen is currently not known. No much larger clonotype is one base removed from it; base qualities were not supplied. Healthy HIV-negative adults with no recently reported acute infections or vaccinations were included as donors. Every donor was a Caucasian adult residing in Nashville, Tennessee, USA. Magnetic negative selection was used to enrich CD4+ T cells, after which naive cells were positively selected on CD45RA and the negative fraction became the memory subset. Blood was collected by leukapheresis, and PBMCs were isolated by Ficoll-Histopaque density gradient centrifugation and then cryopreserved in liquid nitrogen vapor phase. Purity and quantity of every magnetically sorted T cell population were checked by analytical flow cytometry. Genomic DNA was isolated from each sorted fraction and quantified by UV absorbance on a Nanodrop 2000c.

Via the germline V gene (reference sequence), CDR1 is SEHNR and CDR2 FQNEAQ. Inclusive of the bounding cysteine and phenylalanine, the CDR3 is 15 residues long. CDR3 DNA is the only sequence kept; it has 45 bases, read in frame from the first base. At the junction V is shortened by 5 bases and J by 7 bases; bases outside the gene matches: 8. This specimen belongs to a study of shared clonotypes between healthy human individuals (dated by TCRdb to about 2020). About the study as a whole: The cohort comprised a couple of women and a few men aged 18 to 49 years. For each donor, three plates each were used for CD4 naive and CD4 memory, two plates were used for CD8 naive, and one plate was used for CD8 memory. The study deeply sequenced blood TCR repertoires of about 5 healthy adults to estimate repertoire size and the extent of clonotype sharing between individuals. Libraries were prepared and TCR repertoires were sequenced by different laboratories using diverse techniques, in order to increase sequencing depth and limit assay-specific biases. Leukapheresis yielded between about 0.94 and 8.9 billion PBMCs per donor.

Using the deep immunoSEQ assay, multiplex PCR amplified TCR CDR3 regions from genomic DNA. For each cell subset, the extracted genomic DNA was distributed evenly across all wells of several immunoSEQ 96-well plates, and each plate served as one replicate. For sorted subsets, approximately 0.2 ug of genomic DNA, equivalent to some 30,000 T cell genomes, went into each replicate PCR. The purified libraries were quantified using a Qubit 3.0 fluorometer, sized with a Bioanalyzer 2100, and then quantified again using the KAPA Library Quantification kit. A separate single-read 150-cycle Illumina NextSeq 550 flow cell was used to sequence each immunoSEQ 96-well plate. Per the authors' processing: Because the immunoSEQ output included only junctional sequences and no quality scores, the filtering could not be the same as the filtering used for full-length reads. To assign V/J genes and CDR3, sequences were annotated using PyIR, a Python wrapper for IgBLAST v1.9, with IMGT germline references. Reads were removed for weak V/J assignments (E-value above 1e-6), missing CDR3, stop codons, out-of-frame junctions, or ambiguous translated residues. A V3J clonotype was defined by an identical inferred V gene, J gene, and CDR3 amino acid sequence. Percentage overlap between repertoires was computed as shared unique clonotypes divided by the size of the smaller repertoire. Three approaches were used to assess repertoire richness: RTK rarefaction, the Chao1 estimator, and Recon v2.1 estimates of unobserved clonotypes. OLGA was used to compute generation probabilities for all TCRbeta clonotypes that the gDNA method yielded from four donors. Not all clones reach the TCRdb copy of this immuneACCESS table, which keeps in-frame sequences only. Checked studies attribute under half of the gap to unresolved V genes and leave the rest unexplained. The DNA was the basis for D and trimming; V, J and clone size are from that table. The sample table holds about 520,000 clones, of which roughly 95% were seen once. Approximately 0.06% of the sample belongs to the ten largest clones.

Overall study results and their limits: Approximately 5% of naive CD4, around 3.5% of naive CD8, 2.3% of memory CD4, and less than 0.45% of memory CD8 clonotypes were shared across a few donors. The small number of donors limited the genetic and exposure-history diversity represented. Pairwise subsampling led to the expectation that sequencing depth would affect the degree of clonotype sharing among donors. Rarefaction of sorted-subset datasets indicated incomplete sequencing despite the large sequencing depth. Larger estimated clonotype richness was generally found for naive subsets than for memory subsets. Only blood was sampled, and tissue TCR repertoires likely differ from those in blood. Compared with non-shared clonotypes, the clonotypes found in all four sorted-subset donors had higher generation probabilities.

The chain couples TRBV7-9 to TRBJ1-6; 7 bases in the junction line up with TRBD1. The TCR comes from a woman in her 30s in good health. Sequencing was done on a sample of naive CD4+ T cells sorted from blood. Read against the paper, the sample's cell subset or site label means: CD45RA+ positively selected. The CDR3 reads CASSHTDRANSPLHF. Here is the DNA: TGTGCCAGCAGCCACACAGACAGGGCGAATTCACCCCTCCACTTT.